The entry below describes one TCR beta chain. Its antigen remains unknown. This entry belongs to a study of cytotoxic CD8 clonotypes in ibrutinib-treated CLL. Points from the study as a whole: Shared public clonotypes were rare, and on treatment they either got smaller or stayed the same. The study found baseline clonality above age-matched healthy donors, tracking circulating CD8+ T-cell counts. Before falling back toward baseline at progression, clonality had risen at the time of ibrutinib response.

A 1 in 200,000 to 1 in 1 million T cell depth was the sequencing target. Repertoires were generated with immunoSEQ multiplex PCR, while TCRdb's copy carries only in-frame clones and drops some. Among about 50,000 clones listed, 57% were seen once. The germline CDR1 and CDR2 sequences are SQVTM and ANQGSEA. The CDR3 runs to 13 residues. Deletions cut 6 bases from V and 2 bases from J, with 14 bases between. J is TRBJ2-7 and V is TRBV29-1; TRBD1 or TRBD2 may be the D gene (5 bases each). This sequence originates from a human donor with chronic lymphocytic leukemia. The input for sequencing was PBMCs, taken after 24 months of ibrutinib treatment. The CDR3 DNA follows: TGCAGCGTGGGACCGGGGTCCCCCTACGAGCAGTACTTC. Its translation is CSVGPGSPYEQYF.